This TCR beta chain was recovered during a study of blood T cell repertoires in COVID-19. Study context: Acute-phase and convalescent COVID-19 samples originated in the United States, Italy and Spain. Sample material is recorded as cDNA or gDNA derived from T cells, B-cell-depleted T cells, or PBMCs.

Method: immunoSEQ multiplex PCR; TCRdb's copy keeps in-frame clones and lacks some. The table includes approximately 300,000 clones, 87% detected once. The ends lost 2 bases at V and 3 bases at J; junction bases unmatched: 1. Germline-derived CDR1 and CDR2 are SGHNT and YYREEE (reference sequence). The CDR3 runs to 13 residues. The sequenced sample consisted of peripheral blood. The chain combines TRBV5-4 with TRBJ1-2, with TRBD1 matching over 7 bases. This receptor was obtained from a man younger than 35 with active or convalescent COVID-19. The CDR3 reads CASSFRGDYGYTF. In DNA form, the CDR3 reads TGTGCCAGCAGCTTCAGGGGGGACTATGGCTACACCTTC.